This T cell receptor (beta chain) was recorded in a study of blood T cell repertoires in COVID-19. Generated by immunoSEQ multiplex PCR, the TCRdb table keeps only in-frame clones and is missing some. The data contain approximately 350,000 clones, about 86% of them singletons. This TCR came from a woman in her fifties or sixties with COVID-19, enrolled during active disease. Sequencing was carried out using peripheral blood.

Here the CDR3 reads CAWGGQEHEQFF. In DNA form, the CDR3 reads TGTGCCTGGGGGGGACAGGAACATGAGCAGTTCTTC. This rearrangement joins TRBV30 to TRBJ2-1; TRBD1 matches 8 bases. CDR3 size: 12 residues. Germline values: CDR1 GTSNPN, CDR2 SVGIG (reference sequence). The V segment lost 5 bases and the J segment 8 bases; nucleotides outside the gene matches: 5.